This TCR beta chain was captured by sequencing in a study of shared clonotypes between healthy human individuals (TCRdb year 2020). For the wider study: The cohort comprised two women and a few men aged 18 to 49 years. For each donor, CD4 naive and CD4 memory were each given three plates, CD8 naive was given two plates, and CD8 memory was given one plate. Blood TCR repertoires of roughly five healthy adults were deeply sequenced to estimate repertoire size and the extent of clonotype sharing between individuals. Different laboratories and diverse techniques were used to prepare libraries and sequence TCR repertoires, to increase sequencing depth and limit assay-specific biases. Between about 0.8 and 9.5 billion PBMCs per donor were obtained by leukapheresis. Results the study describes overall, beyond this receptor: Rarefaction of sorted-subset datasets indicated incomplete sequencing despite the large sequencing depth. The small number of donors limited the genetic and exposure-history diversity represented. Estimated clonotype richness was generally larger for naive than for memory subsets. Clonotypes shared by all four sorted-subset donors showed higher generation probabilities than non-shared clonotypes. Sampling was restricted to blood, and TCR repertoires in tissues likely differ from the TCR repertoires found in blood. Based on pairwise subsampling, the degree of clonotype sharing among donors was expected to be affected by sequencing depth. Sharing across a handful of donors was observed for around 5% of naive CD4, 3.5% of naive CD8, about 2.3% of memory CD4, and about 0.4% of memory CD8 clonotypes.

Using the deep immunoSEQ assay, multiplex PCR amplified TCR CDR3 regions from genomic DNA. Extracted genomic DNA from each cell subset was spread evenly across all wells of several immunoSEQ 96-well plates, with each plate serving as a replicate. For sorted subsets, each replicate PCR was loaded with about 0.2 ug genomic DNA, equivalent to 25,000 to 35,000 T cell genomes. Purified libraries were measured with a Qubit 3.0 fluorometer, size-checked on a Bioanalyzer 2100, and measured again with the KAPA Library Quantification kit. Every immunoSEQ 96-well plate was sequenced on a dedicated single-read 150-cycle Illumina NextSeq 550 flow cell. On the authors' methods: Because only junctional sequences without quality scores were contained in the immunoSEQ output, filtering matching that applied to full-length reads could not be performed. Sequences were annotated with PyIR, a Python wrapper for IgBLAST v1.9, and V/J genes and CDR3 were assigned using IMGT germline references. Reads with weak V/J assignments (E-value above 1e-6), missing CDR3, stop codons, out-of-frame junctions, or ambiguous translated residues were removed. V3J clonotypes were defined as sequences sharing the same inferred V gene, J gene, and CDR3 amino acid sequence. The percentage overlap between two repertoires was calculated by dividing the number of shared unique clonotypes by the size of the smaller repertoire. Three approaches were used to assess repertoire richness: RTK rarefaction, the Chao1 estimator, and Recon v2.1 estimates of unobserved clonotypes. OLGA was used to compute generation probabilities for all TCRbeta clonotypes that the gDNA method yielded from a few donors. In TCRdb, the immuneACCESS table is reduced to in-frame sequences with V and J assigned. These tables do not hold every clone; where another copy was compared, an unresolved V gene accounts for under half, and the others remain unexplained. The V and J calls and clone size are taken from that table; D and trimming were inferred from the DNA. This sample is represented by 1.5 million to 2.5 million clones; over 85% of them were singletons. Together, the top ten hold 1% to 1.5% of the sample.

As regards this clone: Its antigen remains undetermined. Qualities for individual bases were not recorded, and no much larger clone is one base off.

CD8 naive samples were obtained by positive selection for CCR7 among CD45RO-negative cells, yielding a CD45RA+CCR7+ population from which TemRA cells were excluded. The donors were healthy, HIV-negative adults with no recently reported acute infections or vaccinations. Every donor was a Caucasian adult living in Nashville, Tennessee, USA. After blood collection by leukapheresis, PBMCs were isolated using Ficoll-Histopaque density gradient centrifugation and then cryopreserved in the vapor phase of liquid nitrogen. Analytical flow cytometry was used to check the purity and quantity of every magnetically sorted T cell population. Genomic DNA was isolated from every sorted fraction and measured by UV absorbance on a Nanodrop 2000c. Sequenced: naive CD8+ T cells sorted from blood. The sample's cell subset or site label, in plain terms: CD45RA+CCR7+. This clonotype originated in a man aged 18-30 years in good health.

The CDR3 sequence is CASSFDRGVGNEQFF. The nucleotide sequence reads as follows: TGCGCCAGCAGCTTTGACAGGGGAGTAGGCAATGAGCAGTTCTTC. The chain joins TRBV4-3 to TRBJ2-1; TRBD1 fits 8 bases in the junction. CDR1 and CDR2 are drawn from the germline V gene: LGHNA, YSLEER. Counted from cysteine to phenylalanine, this CDR3 has 15 amino acids. Of the read, only the CDR3 DNA is kept; its 45 bases are in frame from base 1. V loses 5 bases at its end and J loses 6 bases; junction bases beyond the gene matches: 9.